The 5 T cell receptor beta chains below come from one sample, sequenced in a study of CD8 T cells in ankylosing spondylitis. General observations from the study: The study identified a TCR beta motif of fewer than 10 highly homologous variants that appeared characteristic of ankylosing spondylitis blood.

Each CDR3 protein gets one entry after TCRdb re-called the 5' RACE reads with MiXCR. The sample records about 700,000 distinct CDR3 sequences, roughly 19% being singletons. The antigens of these receptors remain unknown. Source material: blood, either unsorted or a sorted T cell fraction (not recorded which). These receptors all stem from a male donor with ankylosing spondylitis.

This chain's CDR3 is CAWGRGVGNEQFF. The CDR3 bases are TGTGCCTGGGGGCGGGGCGTGGGGAATGAGCAGTTCTTC. The J gene is TRBJ2-1, the V gene TRBV12-3 or TRBV12-4, with D tentatively TRBD1 or TRBD2 (6 bases each). V was cut by 11 bases and J by 7 bases, with 18 bases left in between. This CDR3 spans 13 amino acids.

The genes are TRBV2 and TRBJ1-1; D is undetermined. Deletions cut 9 bases from V and 0 bases from J, with 14 bases between. Per the germline V gene, CDR1 is SNHLY and CDR2 is FYNNEI. The CDR3 runs to 14 residues. The DNA of the CDR3 is TGTGCCAGTCGGCGAAGACGGTTGAACACTGAAGCTTTCTTT. Translating it yields CASRRRRLNTEAFF.

The chain recombines TRBV20-1 with TRBJ1-1, with D maybe TRBD1 (5 bases). Trimming shortened V by 3 bases and J by 9 bases, and 20 bases separated the two germline ends. Germline CDR1 and CDR2: DFQATT and SNEGSKA (reference sequence). The CDR3 contains 14 residues. The CDR3 protein is CSASSEGQALKAFF. CDR3 DNA: TGCAGTGCTAGCTCGGAAGGACAAGCATTAAAAGCTTTCTTT.

J is TRBJ2-1 and V is TRBV18; 8 bases are a match to TRBD2. V shed 6 bases, J shed 5 bases, and the junction held 9 bases outside the gene matches. CDR1 and CDR2 (germline): KGHSH, LQKENI. This CDR3 has 15 residues. CDR3 amino acids: CASSPGAGGDNEQFF. Here the CDR3 DNA reads TGTGCCAGCTCGCCCGGGGCGGGAGGAGACAATGAGCAGTTCTTC.

The chain carries TRBV5-6 and TRBJ1-6; D is ambiguous. With 5 bases removed from V and 0 bases from J, the gap between germline ends came to 6 bases. The CDR3 is made up of 14 amino acids. Germline lookup yields CDR1 SGHDT and CDR2 YYEEEE. CDR3 in amino acids: CASRASSYNSPLHF. The CDR3 coding sequence is TGTGCCAGCAGGGCGAGCTCCTATAATTCACCCCTCCACTTT.